This T cell receptor (beta chain) was identified in a study of T-cell memory formation after mild COVID-19. TCRdb reanalysed the 5' RACE reads using MiXCR and keeps one entry per CDR3 protein. The sample records roughly 100,000 distinct CDR3 sequences, more than 10% being singletons. Per germline, CDR1 SEHNR and CDR2 FQNEAQ (reference sequence). There are 12 residues in the CDR3. Trimming stripped 5 bases from V and 4 bases from J, with 8 bases between. This clonotype has only a few counts. The TCR comes from an adult woman who had mild COVID-19 (a few samples of this study predate the infection). Cell type and time point are not known. The chain combines TRBV7-9 with TRBJ2-5; D not resolved. The sample consisted of PBMCs or a T cell subset sorted from them (not recorded which). The CDR3 sequence is CASSEITETQYF. The CDR3 DNA reads as TGTGCCAGCAGCGAAATAACAGAGACCCAGTACTTC.